The text below deals with one TCR beta chain. This sample was included in a study of cytomegalovirus exposure and HLA in healthy donors. The V and J ends lost 3 bases and 8 bases respectively, with 8 bases between them. CDR1 and CDR2 (germline): SGDLS, YYNGEE. This CDR3 comprises 11 residues. The PCR used 60 Vbeta and 13 Jbeta primers. This table comes from immunoSEQ multiplex PCR, and its TCRdb copy is limited to in-frame clones, with some not included. Of 200,000 to 250,000 clones detected, more than 65% appear once; the ten largest clones hold less than 2%. Donors likely had unrecorded immune exposures despite being nominally healthy when sampled.

The receptor's source is a woman aged 25-40 years in good health and CMV-seronegative. The sample comprised PBMCs. The V gene is TRBV9, the J gene TRBJ1-2, with D unclear. The CDR3 DNA reads TGTGCCAGCAGCGCCCTCGGGGGCTACACCTTC. It yields the protein CASSALGGYTF.